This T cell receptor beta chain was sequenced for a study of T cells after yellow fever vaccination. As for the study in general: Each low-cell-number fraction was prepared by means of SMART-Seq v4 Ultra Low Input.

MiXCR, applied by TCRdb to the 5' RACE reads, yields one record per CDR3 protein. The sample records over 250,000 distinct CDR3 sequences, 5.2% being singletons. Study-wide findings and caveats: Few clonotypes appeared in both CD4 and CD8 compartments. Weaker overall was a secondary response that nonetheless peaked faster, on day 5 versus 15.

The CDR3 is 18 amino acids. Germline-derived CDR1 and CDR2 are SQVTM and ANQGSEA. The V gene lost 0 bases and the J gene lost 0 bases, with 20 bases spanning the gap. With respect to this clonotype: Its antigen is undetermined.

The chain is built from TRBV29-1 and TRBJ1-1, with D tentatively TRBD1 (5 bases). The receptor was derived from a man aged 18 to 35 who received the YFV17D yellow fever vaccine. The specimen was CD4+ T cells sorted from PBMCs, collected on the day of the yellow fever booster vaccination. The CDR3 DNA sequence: TGCAGCGTTGAAGATGTAGCAAGAGGGGAGGTAATGAACACTGAAGCTTTCTTT. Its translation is CSVEDVARGEVMNTEAFF.